This is a list of T cell receptor beta chains from one sample in a study of T cells in narcolepsy. Generated by immunoSEQ multiplex PCR, the TCRdb table keeps only in-frame clones and is missing some. Here the sample spans around 34,000 clones, over 70% being singletons. The material sequenced was memory (CD45RA-) CD4+ T cells from blood. The receptors were gathered from a human donor in good health. CDR3s include the opening cysteine and the closing phenylalanine or tryptophan.

J gene,V gene,CDR3 protein
TRBJ1-1,TRBV5-5,CASSFFLNTEAFF
TRBJ1-1,TRBV6-1,CASSEGRFTEAFF
TRBJ1-1,TRBV6-5,CASSYRHQDRRSEAFF
-,TRBV12-5,CASGLGRAYEQYF
TRBJ1-1,TRBV6-1,CASSGGDPVNTEAFF
TRBJ2-7,TRBV5-6,CASSLGSIELRLYEQYF
TRBJ2-1,TRBV11-3,CASSLGGSSYNEQFF
TRBJ1-5,TRBV6-1,CATDQGGSNQSQHF
TRBJ1-2,TRBV6-6,CASSYGASKYGYTF
TRBJ1-1,TRBV4-1,CASSQAPTGGDTEAFF
TRBJ1-5,TRBV4-2,CASSPGDGNQPQHF
TRBJ2-7,TRBV5-4,CASSQDISEPTDEQYF
TRBJ1-2,TRBV11-3,CASSLETGGDYGYTF
TRBJ2-2,TRBV19,CASRVGGTVTSPGELFF
TRBJ2-1,TRBV19,CASSVTQGVSSYNEQFF
TRBJ1-5,TRBV5-6,CASSRSWGNNQPQHF
TRBJ2-1,TRBV19,CASIGNPYNEQFF
TRBJ2-2,TRBV5-1,CASSFLPGQGGTGELFF
TRBJ2-3,TRBV7-9,CASSLRTTVYVTDTQYF
TRBJ2-3,TRBV2,CASSGRLAGVGDTQYF
TRBJ1-1,TRBV6-1,CASSATGTEAFF